Here is one T cell receptor (beta chain) with its context. As yet, its antigen is unknown. One junction end disagrees with the germline gene, perhaps due to a read error. RNA served as the template for amplifying TCR beta CDR3 regions. First-round RT-PCR relied on HTBI primers, and a second-round multiplex PCR came next. TCRdb independently ran MiXCR on the multiplex PCR reads; one entry per CDR3 protein. The sample lists about 640,000 distinct CDR3 sequences; more than 40% were seen once. The source of the sample is a study of Graves' ophthalmopathy and Graves' hyperthyroidism. Germline CDR1 reads SGDLS; CDR2 reads YYNGEE. CDR3 length: 14 amino acids. Findings of the study overall: The majority of expanded thyroid clonotypes above 0.001 frequency also occurred in blood.

Moderate-to-severe activity, with CAS ≥3, NOSPECS ≥4 and duration under 3 months, characterized the donors with ophthalmopathy. Other autoimmune disease, uncontrolled infection, pregnancy and lactation led to exclusion. The sample consisted of peripheral blood. This chain joins TRBV9 and TRBJ1-2; possibly TRBD1 for D (6 bases). The receptor was isolated from an adult man with Graves' ophthalmopathy. This chain's CDR3 is CTSTQQGGSYGYTF. CDR3 nucleotide sequence: TGTACCAGCACCCAACAGGGTGGGAGCTATGGCTACACCTTC.